A single sample is the source of the 20 T cell receptor beta chains below, sequenced in a study of cytomegalovirus exposure and HLA in healthy donors. PCR involved 60 Vbeta and 13 Jbeta primers. Data came from immunoSEQ multiplex PCR; TCRdb stores just in-frame clones and leaves some out. Of 250,000 to 350,000 clones listed, more than 80% were seen once; the top ten hold roughly 4%. The sample taken for sequencing was PBMCs. These receptors came from a man aged 40-49 years in good health and CMV-seropositive.

V is TRBV5-1 and J is TRBJ1-2; the D gene is possibly TRBD1 (6 bases). Trimming took 4 bases from V and 4 from J, leaving 11 bases between them. Germline CDR1 and CDR2: SGHRS and YFSETQ. The CDR3 length is 13 residues. The CDR3 nucleotides read TGCGCCAGCAGCGCCGGACAGTCCTATGGCTACACCTTC. Amino acid sequence: CASSAGQSYGYTF. The variable domain in full, with the rest retrieved from reference TRBV5-1 and TRBJ1-2, is KAGVTQTPRYLIKTRGQQVTLSCSPISGHRSVSWYQQTPGQGLQFLFEYFSETQRNKGNFPGRFSGRQFSNSRSEMNVSTLELGDSALYLCASSAGQSYGYTFGSGTRLTVV.

The genes are TRBV19 and TRBJ2-7, with 8 bases matching TRBD2. Germline CDR1 LNHDA, CDR2 SQIVND (reference sequence). The ends lost 6 bases at V and 3 bases at J; junction bases unmatched: 7. There are 14 residues in the CDR3. The CDR3 nucleotides are TGTGCCAGTAGCCCGGGACTAGGGTACTACGAGCAGTACTTC. Protein sequence: CASSPGLGYYEQYF.

This rearrangement joins TRBV7-9 to TRBJ2-7; 9 positions match TRBD1. The germline V gene has CDR1 SEHNR and CDR2 FQNEAQ (reference sequence). The CDR3 has 18 residues. With V trimmed by 5 bases and J by 2 bases, 16 bases remained unmatched. CDR3 sequence (DNA): TGTGCCAGCAGCCTAATCGGGGGGACAGGGAGCCCAACCTACGAGCAGTACTTC. Residues: CASSLIGGTGSPTYEQYF.

The chain has TRBV7-6 and TRBJ2-3, with TRBD2 identical over 8 bases. With 1 base clipped from V and 3 bases from J, the junction kept 6 bases outside the gene matches. The CDR3 totals 16 residues. Per germline, CDR1 SGHVS and CDR2 FNYEAQ. The CDR3 loop reads CASSLGGGGRTDTQYF. CDR3 nucleotides: TGTGCCAGCAGCTTAGGGGGCGGGGGGAGAACAGATACGCAGTATTTT.

V and J are TRBV28 and TRBJ1-4; D uncertain. The CDR3 is 14 residues long. Germline values: CDR1 MDHEN, CDR2 SYDVKM. V lost 2 bases and J 5 bases, leaving 9 bases between the germline ends. The CDR3 protein is CASSLPGNNEKLFF. The DNA for the CDR3 is TGTGCCAGCAGTTTACCCGGGAACAATGAAAAACTGTTTTTT.

The rearrangement joins TRBV28 to TRBJ2-3; 8 positions agree with TRBD2. This CDR3 comprises 14 residues. The germline CDR1 and CDR2 sequences are MDHEN and SYDVKM. With 10 bases clipped from V and 1 base from J, the junction kept 7 bases outside the gene matches. The CDR3 DNA follows: TGTGCCACCCACTCGGGACTAGGCACAGATACGCAGTATTTT. The encoded protein is CATHSGLGTDTQYF.

Remarks on this clone: Other DNA sequences of this sample code for an identical CDR3. This chain connects TRBV6-5 to TRBJ2-7; 7 bases align to TRBD1. From germline, CDR1 is MNHEY and CDR2 SVGAGI. The CDR3 runs to 14 residues. After removal of 0 bases from V and 4 bases from J, the junction contained 3 bases not matched to a gene. CDR3 nucleotide sequence: TGTGCCAGCAGTTACTCTGGCAGGGGGTACGAGCAGTACTTC. Protein: CASSYSGRGYEQYF.

The chain couples TRBV19 to TRBJ1-2; TRBD1 agrees at 7 bases. CDR1 is LNHDA, CDR2 SQIVND, per germline (reference sequence). The V and J ends lost 7 bases and 6 bases, in that order; junction bases with no gene match: 8. The CDR3 totals 13 residues. CDR3 nucleotide sequence: TGTGCCAGTACCCCTCAGGGGGAAAATGGCTACACCTTC. This sequence encodes CASTPQGENGYTF.

The CDR3 loop reads CASSGETGTGELFF. The DNA of the CDR3 is TGTGCCAGCAGCGGAGAGACGGGCACCGGGGAGCTGTTTTTT. V gene TRBV9 combines with J gene TRBJ2-2; D uncertain. This CDR3 spans 14 amino acids. V lost 3 bases to trimming and J lost 4 bases, with 10 bases between them. Germline CDR1 is SGDLS and CDR2 is YYNGEE.

The J gene is TRBJ1-5, the V gene TRBV15; 10 bases are a match to TRBD1. The V gene end was trimmed by 6 bases and the J gene end by 4 bases; junction bases not matched to a gene: 6. Germline lookup yields CDR1 LNHNV and CDR2 YYDKDF (reference sequence). The CDR3 has 15 residues. The DNA of the CDR3 is TGTGCCACCAGTCCGGGACAGGGGAAAAATCAGCCCCAGCATTTT. Encoded protein: CATSPGQGKNQPQHF. Complete variable domain (other parts from reference TRBV15 and TRBJ1-5): DAMVIQNPRYQVTQFGKPVTLSCSQTLNHNVMYWYQQKSSQAPKLLFHYYDKDFNNEADTPDNFQSRRPNTSFCFLDIRSPGLGDTAMYLCATSPGQGKNQPQHFGDGTRLSIL.

This chain joins TRBV13 and TRBJ2-1, with 10 bases identical to TRBD2. Germline CDR1 is PRHDT and CDR2 is FYEKMQ (reference sequence). Trimming removed 3 bases from V and 5 bases from J; junction bases left unmatched: 1. CDR3 size: 14 residues. The CDR3 here is CASSFGLADNEQFF. For the CDR3, the DNA is TGTGCCAGCAGCTTTGGACTAGCGGACAATGAGCAGTTCTTC. The variable domain in full, completed from reference TRBV13 and TRBJ2-1, reads AAGVIQSPRHLIKEKRETATLKCYPIPRHDTVYWYQQGPGQDPQFLISFYEKMQSDKGSIPDRFSAQQFSDYHSELNMSSLELGDSALYFCASSFGLADNEQFFGPGTRLTVL.

This chain connects TRBV2 to TRBJ1-4; D is uncertain. The ends were cut back, 4 bases at V and 4 bases at J, with 13 bases in the middle. There are 15 residues in the CDR3. Per the germline V gene, CDR1 is SNHLY and CDR2 is FYNNEI. The CDR3 coding sequence is TGTGCCAGCAGTGCACAGCAAGCCATTAATGAAAAACTGTTTTTT. Residues: CASSAQQAINEKLFF.

The chain employs TRBV6-5 and TRBJ1-2, with D maybe TRBD1 (5 bases). Trimming left V 0 bases short and J 6 bases short, with 17 bases between. Germline CDR1 is MNHEY and CDR2 is SVGAGI. The CDR3 extends over 16 amino acids. The CDR3 here is CASSYSSGLRWDGYTF. The CDR3 bases are TGTGCCAGCAGTTACTCTTCAGGGCTACGGTGGGATGGCTACACCTTC.

Only one count was recorded for this clone. This chain uses TRBV7-3 with TRBJ2-1; 7 nucleotides agree with TRBD2. Germline assignment: CDR1 SGHTA and CDR2 FQGTGA. After removal of 5 bases from V and 2 bases from J, the junction contained 9 bases not matched to a gene. The CDR3 runs 16 residues. The chain's CDR3 is CASSPTLAQTYNEQFF. The CDR3 nucleotides read TGTGCCAGCAGCCCTACACTAGCGCAGACCTACAATGAGCAGTTCTTC.

This clone was picked up a small number of times. This chain links TRBV27 with TRBJ2-1, with D unclear. V lost 5 bases to trimming and J lost 6 bases, with 8 bases between them. The CDR3 is 12 amino acids. In germline, CDR1 is MNHEY, CDR2 SMNVEV (reference sequence). The CDR3 here is CASSLSANEQFF. The DNA for the CDR3 is TGTGCCAGCAGTCTCAGTGCCAATGAGCAGTTCTTC.

The chain is built from TRBV19 and TRBJ2-7; a possible D gene is TRBD2 (5 bases). CDR1 LNHDA and CDR2 SQIVND come from the germline V gene (reference sequence). Trimming removed 0 bases at V and 4 bases at J, with 13 bases between. The CDR3 is 15 amino acids. The CDR3 is CASSIDPSSRYEQYF. CDR3 sequence (DNA): TGTGCCAGTAGTATAGATCCTAGCAGCCGTTACGAGCAGTACTTC.

In nucleotides, the CDR3 is TGTGCCAGCAGCGCCGGGACTTTCAATGAGCAGTTCTTC. Its protein product is CASSAGTFNEQFF. The rearrangement joins TRBV7-3 to TRBJ2-1; TRBD2 might be the D (6 bases). V lost 5 bases and J lost 6, with 11 bases in between. The CDR3 runs 13 residues. Germline lookup yields CDR1 SGHTA and CDR2 FQGTGA. Based on the CDR3 plus reference TRBV7-3 and TRBJ2-1, the full variable domain is GAGVSQTPSNKVTEKGKYVELRCDPISGHTALYWYRQSLGQGPEFLIYFQGTGAADDSGLPNDRFFAVRPEGSVSTLKIQRTERGDSAVYLCASSAGTFNEQFFGPGTRLTVL.

The chain combines TRBV5-1 with TRBJ2-1; 10 bases match TRBD2. CDR3 length: 15 residues. Trimming took 4 bases from V and 4 from J; bases not matched to a gene: 5. Germline CDR1 and CDR2: SGHRS and YFSETQ. The CDR3 DNA is TGCGCCAGCAGCCCCCCTAGCGGGAGTTACAATGAGCAGTTCTTC. Translated, it gives CASSPPSGSYNEQFF.

The rearrangement links TRBV5-1 to TRBJ2-1, with a tentative D call TRBD1 (6 bases). The V and J ends lost 0 bases and 8 bases respectively, with 12 bases between them. Germline-derived CDR1 and CDR2 are SGHRS and YFSETQ. This CDR3 comprises 14 residues. The CDR3 loop reads CASSLVGGTHEQFF. As DNA, the CDR3 is TGCGCCAGCAGCTTGGTAGGGGGTACCCATGAGCAGTTCTTC.

The J gene is TRBJ1-3, the V gene TRBV11-2; D is unresolved. Germline-derived CDR1 and CDR2 are SGHAT and FQNNGV. The CDR3 runs to 16 residues. V lost 1 base to trimming and J lost 0 bases, with 10 bases between them. The CDR3 sequence is CASSLGPFRSGNTIYF. In nucleotides, the CDR3 is TGTGCCAGCAGCTTAGGGCCGTTCCGCTCTGGAAACACCATATATTTT.